The subject of this entry is one TCR beta chain. No antigen is known for it. The data originate from a study of cytomegalovirus exposure and HLA in healthy donors. Findings of the study overall: Later findings reportedly placed an Asian-associated ancestry cluster below the approximately 700-donor mean for N-insertions. Earlier analysis yielded a pattern in which most TCR beta V segments were productive about 90% or about 30% of the time. On later analysis, the bulk of CMV-associated TCR beta chains appeared to be HLA-restricted.

The PCR employed 60 Vbeta primers together with 13 Jbeta primers. Per the authors' pipeline: Later analysis identified roughly 82 million unique TCR beta chains, about 10 million shared. The assay was immunoSEQ multiplex PCR, and TCRdb's table has in-frame clones only and misses some. V and J calls and clone size are given by that table; D and trimming were obtained from the DNA. This table has 140,000 or so clones, 65% to 90% appearing once. Trimming pared 5 bases from V and 0 bases from J, leaving 5 bases between. This CDR3 has 14 amino acids. Germline V gene sequence: CDR1 LNHDA, CDR2 SQIVND (reference sequence).

This sequence was found in a woman aged 25-40 years in good health and CMV-seronegative. This chain links TRBV19 with TRBJ2-6; D not certain. Sequenced material: PBMCs. In DNA form, the CDR3 reads TGTGCCAGTAGTTTGTACTCTGGGGCCAACGTCCTGACTTTC. This sequence encodes CASSLYSGANVLTF.